These 32 T cell receptor beta chains came from one sample sequenced in a study of response to subunit inactivated influenza vaccine. TCRdb recomputed calls from the RT-PCR reads with MiXCR, one row per CDR3 protein. Of 550,000 to 600,000 distinct CDR3 sequences listed, approximately 12% were seen once; the top ten hold 10% to 13%. The specimen was PBMCs from blood, collected on the day of vaccination. Receptors were obtained from a man in his fifties who received an inactivated influenza vaccine.

This clonotype was observed many times. The chain employs TRBV2 and TRBJ2-1; 7 bases are shared with TRBD1. The CDR3 loop spans 12 amino acids. V shed 9 bases, J shed 4 bases, and the junction held 3 bases outside the gene matches. Germline values: CDR1 SNHLY, CDR2 FYNNEI. CDR3 coding DNA: TGTGCCAGTGAGGGACAGTACAATGAGCAGTTCTTC. Its translation: CASEGQYNEQFF.

This clonotype was seen only a few times. The CDR3 coding sequence is TGTGCCAGCAGTCAGGGTCTAGATGGCTACACCTTC. It yields the protein CASSQGLDGYTF. The chain employs TRBV2 and TRBJ1-2, with a weak D call TRBD1 (5 bases). The CDR3 covers 12 residues. V was cut by 5 bases and J by 6 bases, with 10 bases left in between. The V gene's germline CDR1 is SNHLY and CDR2 FYNNEI.

This clonotype was observed at least ten times. The rearrangement links TRBV29-1 to TRBJ2-2; a possible D gene is TRBD2 (5 bases). The CDR3 has 13 residues. Germline assignment: CDR1 SQVTM and CDR2 ANQGSEA. Trimming stripped 5 bases from V and 7 bases from J, with 14 bases between. CDR3: CSVSPSLGGELFF. The CDR3 nucleotides are TGCAGCGTTAGCCCTAGCTTGGGCGGGGAGCTGTTTTTT.

This clonotype was found a few times. The chain recombines TRBV20-1 with TRBJ2-7, with 10 bases matching TRBD1. The CDR3 is made up of 15 amino acids. The ends lost 0 bases at V and 2 bases at J; junction bases unmatched: 4. Per germline, CDR1 DFQATT and CDR2 SNEGSKA (reference sequence). The CDR3 loop is CSARDPGTGAYEQYF. For the CDR3, the DNA is TGCAGTGCTAGAGATCCCGGGACAGGGGCCTACGAGCAGTACTTC.

This chain uses TRBV3-1 with TRBJ2-7; no definite D call. The CDR3 is made up of 18 amino acids. The ends were cut back, 0 bases at V and 5 bases at J, with 23 bases in the middle. The germline gives CDR1 LGHDT, CDR2 YNNKEL (reference sequence). The CDR3 sequence: CASSQDTSAPALFDEQYF. The CDR3 DNA sequence: TGTGCCAGCAGCCAAGATACCTCCGCGCCAGCCCTTTTTGACGAGCAGTACTTC.

This clonotype was found a few times. This chain joins TRBV20-1 and TRBJ2-7; perhaps D is TRBD1 or TRBD2 (5 bases each). CDR1 is DFQATT, CDR2 SNEGSKA, per germline (reference sequence). Between the trimmed V and J ends, which lost 1 base and 6 bases, there was a span of 16 bases. The CDR3 is 14 residues long. The CDR3 protein is CSARGFGTVGEQYF. As DNA, the CDR3 is TGCAGTGCTAGAGGGTTCGGGACCGTCGGCGAGCAGTACTTC.

This clonotype has at least ten counts. The chain uses TRBV28 and TRBJ2-3; 9 bases line up with TRBD2. J lost 7 bases, V lost 2 bases, and 4 bases had no gene match. This CDR3 is built from 14 residues. CDR1 MDHEN and CDR2 SYDVKM come from the germline V gene. As DNA, the CDR3 is TGTGCCAGCAGTTTACTAGCGGGGCACTATACGCAGTATTTT. This translates into CASSLLAGHYTQYF.

This clonotype was seen only a few times. The chain joins TRBV2 to TRBJ2-5, with D maybe TRBD2 (5 bases). V lost 5 bases to trimming and J lost 0 bases, with 10 bases between them. The length of the CDR3 is 14 residues. Germline CDR1 is SNHLY and CDR2 is FYNNEI. The CDR3 sequence is CASSHEGNQETQYF. The CDR3 DNA is TGTGCCAGCAGTCACGAGGGAAACCAAGAGACCCAGTACTTC.

The rearrangement links TRBV5-1 to TRBJ2-1, with TRBD1 matching over 10 bases. With 5 bases clipped from V and 6 bases from J, the junction kept 8 bases outside the gene matches. CDR1 SGHRS and CDR2 YFSETQ come from the germline V gene. The CDR3 totals 15 residues. CDR3: CASRAGTGDLNEQFF. The CDR3, as DNA: TGCGCCAGCAGAGCCGGGACAGGGGATCTCAATGAGCAGTTCTTC.

Worth noting for this clonotype: A single base separates this from a much larger clone, so it may be a read error. The rearrangement uses TRBV5-1 and TRBJ2-1; tentative D call: TRBD1 (6 bases). The CDR3 is 16 residues long. V was pared by 2 bases and J by 6 bases, with 18 bases between. CDR1 is SGHRS and CDR2 is YFSETQ in the germline V gene. The CDR3 here is CASSLLQGVGFNEQFF. In nucleotides, the CDR3 is TGCGCCAGCAGCTTATTACAGGGTGTAGGGTTCAATGAGCAGTTCTTC.

This clonotype came up many times. The V gene is TRBV24-1, the J gene TRBJ1-1, with D unclear. The length of the CDR3 is 13 residues. Per germline, CDR1 KGHDR and CDR2 SFDVKD. Trimming removed 4 bases from V and 3 bases from J, with 8 bases in between. CDR3 nucleotides: TGTGCCACCAGTGACCCGGACTACACTGAAGCTTTCTTT. This codes for CATSDPDYTEAFF.

The CDR3 coding sequence is TGTGCCAGCAGCGACACACAGGGAATGGGGATCGCAGATACGCAGTATTTT. Its protein is CASSDTQGMGIADTQYF. The chain has TRBV9 and TRBJ2-3, with D maybe TRBD1 (6 bases). Germline loops: CDR1 SGDLS, CDR2 YYNGEE. The CDR3 loop spans 17 amino acids. Trimming removed 3 bases at V and 4 bases at J, with 21 bases between.

This clonotype showed up just a few times. This rearrangement joins TRBV7-2 to TRBJ2-3, with D possibly called TRBD1 or TRBD2 (5 bases each). The CDR3 loop spans 15 amino acids. With 6 bases removed from V and 5 bases from J, the gap between germline ends came to 18 bases. Germline V gives CDR1 SGHTA, CDR2 FQGNSA. The CDR3, as DNA: TGTGCCAGCAGTATGTTTAGGGAGACAGAAGATACGCAGTATTTT. Translating gives CASSMFRETEDTQYF.

CDR3 amino acids: CASSQDRAMSETQYF. CDR3 DNA sequence: TGTGCCAGCAGCCAAGATAGGGCAATGAGCGAGACCCAGTACTTC. The rearrangement links TRBV4-2 to TRBJ2-5; D ambiguous. The ends were cut back, 0 bases at V and 5 bases at J, with 13 bases in the middle. The CDR3 spans 15 residues. CDR1 and CDR2 (germline): LGHNA, YNFKEQ.

This clonotype was seen repeatedly, ten times or more. The chain carries TRBV6-1 and TRBJ1-2; D not certain. CDR3 length: 13 residues. Trimming shortened V by 5 bases and J by 4 bases, and 11 bases separated the two germline ends. Germline V gene sequence: CDR1 MNHNS, CDR2 SASEGT. The CDR3 reads CASSQGRTYGYTF. CDR3 coding DNA: TGTGCCAGCAGTCAAGGGCGGACCTATGGCTACACCTTC.

This clonotype was seen only a few times. The chain combines TRBV6-1 with TRBJ2-7; D uncertain. The length of the CDR3 is 12 residues. The V end lost 2 bases, the J end lost 4 bases, and 6 bases lay between the germline ends. From germline, CDR1 is MNHNS and CDR2 SASEGT. CDR3 bases: TGTGCCAGCAGTGAACCCTCGTACGAGCAGTACTTC. Encoded protein: CASSEPSYEQYF.

At least ten counts were recorded for this clonotype. The gene calls are TRBV9 and TRBJ2-3, with D unresolved. Trimming left V 2 bases short and J 2 bases short, with 6 bases between. The CDR3 consists of 13 residues. Germline V gene sequence: CDR1 SGDLS, CDR2 YYNGEE. The CDR3 DNA reads TGTGCCAGCAGCGTTAGACCCACAGATACGCAGTATTTT. Translated: CASSVRPTDTQYF. Full variable domain (outside the CDR3, taken from reference TRBV9 and TRBJ2-3): DSGVTQTPKHLITATGQRVTLRCSPRSGDLSVYWYQQSLDQGLQFLIQYYNGEERAKGNILERFSAQQFPDLHSELNLSSLELGDSALYFCASSVRPTDTQYFGPGTRLTVL.

This clonotype was recorded many times. The rearrangement joins TRBV12-3 or TRBV12-4 to TRBJ1-5; 8 nucleotides agree with TRBD1. V dropped 8 bases and J dropped 4; count of bases not matched to a gene: 7. The CDR3 is made up of 14 amino acids. The CDR3 here is CASGRQGTNQPQHF. The CDR3 DNA is TGTGCCAGCGGAAGACAGGGGACGAATCAGCCCCAGCATTTT.

The V and J genes are TRBV27 and TRBJ2-5, with 11 nucleotides matching TRBD2. CDR1 is MNHEY and CDR2 is SMNVEV in the germline V gene (reference sequence). There are 17 residues in the CDR3. V lost 0 bases to trimming and J lost 4 bases; unmatched junction nucleotides: 7. The CDR3 region is CASSLSGGLAVSETQYF. The CDR3 nucleotides read TGTGCCAGCAGTTTATCGGGGGGACTAGCGGTGTCAGAGACCCAGTACTTC.

The rearrangement uses TRBV6-2 or TRBV6-3 and TRBJ1-5; the D gene is possibly TRBD1 (5 bases). CDR3 length: 12 residues. Deletions cut 7 bases from V and 9 bases from J, with 13 bases between. CDR1 is MNHEY and CDR2 is SVGEGT in the germline V gene. Here the CDR3 reads CASNTVGGPQHF. Here the CDR3 DNA reads TGTGCCAGCAATACCGTCGGGGGGCCCCAGCATTTT.

This clonotype appeared a few times. The V gene is TRBV6-2 or TRBV6-3, the J gene TRBJ2-3; either TRBD1 or TRBD2 may supply D (5 bases each). Germline-derived CDR1 and CDR2 are MNHEY and SVGEGT. The CDR3 is 15 residues long. The V end lost 5 bases, the J end lost 0 bases, and 12 bases lay between the germline ends. Here the CDR3 DNA reads TGTGCCAGCAGTCCTAGGGACCTTAGCACAGATACGCAGTATTTT. Protein: CASSPRDLSTDTQYF.

In this sample, this clonotype turned up a few times. The chain is built from TRBV29-1 and TRBJ2-5; D ambiguous. The germline CDR1 and CDR2 sequences are SQVTM and ANQGSEA. This CDR3 is built from 13 residues. Trimming stripped 2 bases from V and 6 bases from J, with 13 bases between. This chain's CDR3 is CSVELRTSKTQYF. CDR3 coding DNA: TGCAGCGTTGAATTAAGAACCTCAAAGACCCAGTACTTC.

This clonotype was counted a few times. The chain uses TRBV10-3 and TRBJ2-5; D not certain. CDR1 is ENHRY, CDR2 SYGVKD, per germline. With 3 bases removed from V and 1 base from J, the gap between germline ends came to 12 bases. This CDR3 is 15 amino acids long. The CDR3 nucleotides read TGTGCCATCAGTGATCCTAGGATCCCCCAAGAGACCCAGTACTTC. It translates to CAISDPRIPQETQYF.

This clonotype was observed a few times. This sequence joins TRBV29-1 and TRBJ2-3; perhaps TRBD1 as D (6 bases). V was shortened by 4 bases and J by 2 bases, with 10 bases between the two germline ends. Germline V gene lookup returns CDR1 SQVTM and CDR2 ANQGSEA. The length of the CDR3 is 13 residues. The CDR3 sequence: CSVVRDTTDTQYF. CDR3 nucleotide sequence: TGCAGCGTTGTTCGGGACACCACAGATACGCAGTATTTT.

The CDR3 bases are TGCGCCAGCAGCGGGGCTCTTTCTCAAGAGACCCAGTACTTC. Protein product: CASSGALSQETQYF. This chain connects TRBV5-1 to TRBJ2-5; D possibly corresponds to TRBD1 (5 bases). Looked up from germline, CDR1 is SGHRS and CDR2 is YFSETQ. Trimming shortened V by 4 bases and J by 2 bases, and 12 bases separated the two germline ends. This CDR3 is built from 14 residues.

This clonotype came up many times. The chain employs TRBV12-3 or TRBV12-4 and TRBJ2-2; 7 bases map to TRBD1. The ends lost 3 bases at V and 1 base at J; junction bases unmatched: 2. The CDR3 contains 15 residues. The DNA for the CDR3 is TGTGCCAGCAGTTTGAACAGGGGGAACACCGGGGAGCTGTTTTTT. This gives the protein CASSLNRGNTGELFF.

This chain uses TRBV4-1 with TRBJ1-2; D unclear. The germline V gene has CDR1 MGHRA and CDR2 YSYEKL. The ends were cut back, 1 base at V and 4 bases at J, with 19 bases in the middle. CDR3 length: 17 residues. Here the CDR3 reads CASSQGLQPRPSYGYTF. In DNA form, the CDR3 reads TGCGCCAGCAGCCAAGGTTTACAGCCAAGACCTAGCTATGGCTACACCTTC.

CDR3 bases: TGCAGTGCTAGAGGCACAGGGGGCAGGAACAATGAGCAGTTCTTC. Translated: CSARGTGGRNNEQFF. The chain has TRBV20-1 and TRBJ2-1; 9 positions agree with TRBD1. Germline V lookup: CDR1 DFQATT, CDR2 SNEGSKA (reference sequence). The CDR3 sequence is 15 residues long. The V and J ends lost 1 base and 5 bases, in that order; junction bases with no gene match: 6.

This chain connects TRBV2 to TRBJ1-6, with TRBD1 matching 7 bases. CDR3 length: 13 residues. Germline assignment: CDR1 SNHLY and CDR2 FYNNEI. Trimming took 10 bases from V and 4 from J; bases not matched to a gene: 4. CDR3 region: CATSGQYNSPLHF. As DNA, the CDR3 is TGTGCCACCTCGGGACAGTATAATTCACCCCTCCACTTT.

Here the CDR3 reads CASSLEHGTPTEKLFF. For the CDR3, the DNA is TGTGCCAGCAGCTTGGAGCATGGGACCCCAACAGAAAAACTGTTTTTT. The gene calls are TRBV5-6 and TRBJ1-4, with D possibly TRBD1 on 5 matching bases. V was trimmed by 0 bases and J by 8 bases, leaving 17 bases between them. CDR1 is SGHDT, CDR2 YYEEEE, per germline. This CDR3 has 16 residues. Full variable domain (missing parts from reference TRBV5-6 and TRBJ1-4): DAGVTQSPTHLIKTRGQQVTLRCSPKSGHDTVSWYQQALGQGPQFIFQYYEEEERQRGNFPDRFSGHQFPNYSSELNVNALLLGDSALYLCASSLEHGTPTEKLFFGSGTQLSVL.

This clonotype was seen more than once but under ten times. The chain joins TRBV7-6 to TRBJ2-3, with 10 bases lining up with TRBD2. This CDR3 has 15 amino acids. With 1 base clipped from V and 9 bases from J, the junction kept 7 bases outside the gene matches. From germline, CDR1 is SGHVS and CDR2 FNYEAQ. The chain's CDR3 is CASSLERQGLATQYF. For the CDR3, the DNA is TGTGCCAGCAGCTTAGAACGGCAGGGACTAGCGACGCAGTATTTT. Looking up the rest from reference TRBV7-6 and TRBJ2-3 gives the full variable domain: GAGVSQSPRYKVTKRGQDVALRCDPISGHVSLYWYRQALGQGPEFLTYFNYEAQQDKSGLPNDRFSAERPEGSISTLTIQRTEQRDSAMYRCASSLERQGLATQYFGPGTRLTVL.

A few counts support this clonotype. The chain combines TRBV3-1 with TRBJ2-3; TRBD2 matches at 13 bases. The CDR3 consists of 17 residues. Germline V lookup: CDR1 LGHDT, CDR2 YNNKEL (reference sequence). J gave up 4 bases and V 0 bases, and 4 bases lay outside the gene matches. This chain's CDR3 is CASSQETSGGASDTQYF. DNA of the CDR3: TGTGCCAGCAGCCAAGAAACTAGCGGGGGGGCATCAGATACGCAGTATTTT.